These T cell receptor beta chains were read from a single sample in a study of sequential checkpoint blockade in melanoma. Some clones are missing from TCRdb's copy, which holds only in-frame ones; the method was immunoSEQ multiplex PCR. This sample has about 2,400 clones, with under 30% found just once. The source material was tumor tissue (inferred from file names), sampled from a patient given nivolumab and ipilimumab in sequence. The origin of the receptors is a human donor with melanoma. Each CDR3 is given with its conserved first and last residue. Fields, in order: J gene, D gene, V gene, clone size, CDR3 protein, CDR3 DNA. A D gene is named only where the DNA matches it firmly. Clone size is stated in some rows and not others, as once, few, many or a class when expanded.

j_gene: TRBJ2-7; d_gene: .; v_gene: TRBV30; abundance: .; CDR3aa: CAWSRGLYEQYF; CDR3nt: TGTGCCTGGAGTCGGGGGCTCTACGAGCAGTACTTC
j_gene: TRBJ2-7; d_gene: TRBD1; v_gene: TRBV11-3; abundance: medium-sized; CDR3aa: CASSSGQGSYEQYF; CDR3nt: TGTGCCAGCAGCTCCGGACAGGGTAGCTACGAGCAGTACTTC
j_gene: TRBJ2-3; d_gene: .; v_gene: TRBV6-4; abundance: .; CDR3aa: CAIRNTDTQYF; CDR3nt: TGTGCCATCAGGAACACAGATACGCAGTATTTT
j_gene: TRBJ1-5; d_gene: .; v_gene: TRBV14; abundance: .; CDR3aa: CASSRGPARDQPQHF; CDR3nt: TGTGCCAGCAGCCGGGGGCCGGCCCGCGATCAGCCCCAGCATTTT
j_gene: TRBJ1-1; d_gene: .; v_gene: TRBV6-8; abundance: few; CDR3aa: CAISRDRTNTEAFF; CDR3nt: TGTGCCATCAGCCGAGACAGGACGAACACTGAAGCTTTCTTT
j_gene: TRBJ1-1; d_gene: .; v_gene: TRBV10-3; abundance: few; CDR3aa: CAISEGQILAEAFF; CDR3nt: TGTGCCATCAGTGAGGGACAGATATTGGCGGAAGCTTTCTTT
j_gene: TRBJ1-4; d_gene: .; v_gene: TRBV19; abundance: few; CDR3aa: CASSSQGGEKLFF; CDR3nt: TGTGCCAGTAGTTCGCAGGGAGGGGAAAAACTGTTTTTT
j_gene: TRBJ1-2; d_gene: .; v_gene: TRBV9; abundance: few; CDR3aa: CASSVSRSYGYTF; CDR3nt: TGTGCCAGCAGCGTATCGAGAAGCTATGGCTACACCTTC
j_gene: TRBJ2-2; d_gene: .; v_gene: TRBV11-3; abundance: .; CDR3aa: CASSNRGATNTGELFF; CDR3nt: TGTGCCAGCAGTAATCGGGGGGCCACGAACACCGGGGAGCTGTTTTTT
j_gene: TRBJ2-3; d_gene: .; v_gene: TRBV15; abundance: .; CDR3aa: CATSTRTVQDTQYF; CDR3nt: TGTGCCACCAGCACCCGGACAGTGCAAGATACGCAGTATTTT
j_gene: TRBJ2-1; d_gene: TRBD2; v_gene: TRBV9; abundance: .; CDR3aa: CASSGSGAYNEQFF; CDR3nt: TGTGCCAGCTCCGGGAGCGGGGCCTACAATGAGCAGTTCTTC
j_gene: TRBJ2-5; d_gene: .; v_gene: TRBV9; abundance: few; CDR3aa: CASSVAGETQYF; CDR3nt: TGTGCCAGCAGCGTAGCTGGGGAGACCCAGTACTTC
j_gene: TRBJ2-7; d_gene: TRBD1; v_gene: TRBV11-3; abundance: few; CDR3aa: CASSPHPGTGNYEQYF; CDR3nt: TGTGCCAGCAGCCCCCACCCCGGGACAGGGAATTACGAGCAGTACTTC
j_gene: TRBJ2-3; d_gene: .; v_gene: TRBV6-8; abundance: medium-sized; CDR3aa: CASRASLTGLTDTQYF; CDR3nt: TGTGCCAGCAGGGCCTCACTTACAGGGTTAACAGATACGCAGTATTTT
j_gene: TRBJ1-2; d_gene: .; v_gene: TRBV29-1; abundance: .; CDR3aa: CSVEESRGYGYTF; CDR3nt: TGCAGCGTTGAAGAAAGTCGAGGCTATGGCTACACCTTC
j_gene: TRBJ1-6; d_gene: .; v_gene: TRBV18; abundance: once; CDR3aa: CASSRGRDNSPLHF; CDR3nt: TGTGCCAGCTCACGAGGACGGGATAATTCACCCCTCCACTTT
j_gene: TRBJ1-5; d_gene: .; v_gene: TRBV25-1; abundance: .; CDR3aa: CASSRTGSNQPQHF; CDR3nt: TGTGCCAGCAGTCGAACGGGCAGTAATCAGCCCCAGCATTTT
j_gene: TRBJ2-1; d_gene: .; v_gene: TRBV11-3; abundance: few; CDR3aa: CASMLGGSIYNEQFF; CDR3nt: TGTGCCAGCATGTTGGGGGGCTCCATTTACAATGAGCAGTTCTTC
j_gene: TRBJ1-5; d_gene: .; v_gene: TRBV19; abundance: .; CDR3aa: CASSRGNGNQPQHF; CDR3nt: TGTGCCAGTAGTAGAGGGAACGGCAATCAGCCCCAGCATTTT
j_gene: TRBJ1-1; d_gene: .; v_gene: TRBV6-8; abundance: hyperexpanded; CDR3aa: CASRRRYSVKAFF; CDR3nt: TGTGCCAGCAGGCGGAGATACTCGGTGAAAGCTTTCTTT
j_gene: TRBJ1-4; d_gene: .; v_gene: TRBV10-2; abundance: .; CDR3aa: CASSELTAGTNEKLFF; CDR3nt: TGCGCCAGCAGTGAGTTAACGGCGGGGACTAATGAAAAACTGTTTTTT
j_gene: TRBJ2-3; d_gene: TRBD2; v_gene: TRBV4-1; abundance: .; CDR3aa: CASSRTSGVTTDTQYF; CDR3nt: TGCGCCAGCTCTAGGACTAGCGGGGTGACCACAGATACGCAGTATTTT
j_gene: TRBJ2-2; d_gene: .; v_gene: TRBV11-3; abundance: few; CDR3aa: CASSLLSLGGELFF; CDR3nt: TGTGCCAGCAGCCTACTTAGCTTGGGCGGGGAGCTGTTTTTT
j_gene: TRBJ2-6; d_gene: .; v_gene: TRBV12-5; abundance: few; CDR3aa: CASGLSTDSSGANVLTF; CDR3nt: TGTGCTAGTGGTTTGAGTACGGACAGCTCTGGGGCCAACGTCCTGACTTTC
j_gene: TRBJ1-5; d_gene: .; v_gene: TRBV18; abundance: .; CDR3aa: CASSPIQGTNQPQHF; CDR3nt: TGTGCCAGCTCACCGATACAGGGTACCAATCAGCCCCAGCATTTT
j_gene: TRBJ1-6; d_gene: TRBD1; v_gene: TRBV6-1; abundance: .; CDR3aa: CASSEAHTGENSPLHF; CDR3nt: TGTGCCAGCAGTGAAGCGCACACAGGGGAAAATTCACCCCTCCACTTT
j_gene: TRBJ2-7; d_gene: TRBD2; v_gene: TRBV9; abundance: .; CDR3aa: CASSAGLAYEQYF; CDR3nt: TGTGCCAGCAGCGCTGGACTAGCCTACGAGCAGTACTTC
j_gene: TRBJ2-3; d_gene: TRBD2; v_gene: TRBV12-5; abundance: .; CDR3aa: CASIPLGGSTDTQYF; CDR3nt: TGTGCCAGCATACCTCTGGGAGGGAGCACAGATACGCAGTATTTT
j_gene: TRBJ2-1; d_gene: .; v_gene: TRBV11-3; abundance: medium-sized; CDR3aa: CASSPLAGTVIYNEQFF; CDR3nt: TGTGCCAGCAGCCCCCTCGCGGGGACCGTAATTTACAATGAGCAGTTCTTC
j_gene: TRBJ2-5; d_gene: .; v_gene: TRBV12-5; abundance: .; CDR3aa: CASGLGVETQYF; CDR3nt: TGTGCTAGTGGTCTAGGGGTAGAGACCCAGTACTTC
j_gene: TRBJ1-1; d_gene: .; v_gene: TRBV19; abundance: few; CDR3aa: CASSIAWAGQNTEAFF; CDR3nt: TGTGCCAGTAGTATAGCTTGGGCAGGGCAAAACACTGAAGCTTTCTTT
j_gene: TRBJ2-2; d_gene: .; v_gene: TRBV11-3; abundance: few; CDR3aa: CASSLGGNTGELFF; CDR3nt: TGTGCCAGCAGCTTAGGCGGAAACACCGGGGAGCTGTTTTTT
j_gene: TRBJ1-2; d_gene: .; v_gene: TRBV30; abundance: .; CDR3aa: CAWTLQGDGGYTF; CDR3nt: TGTGCCTGGACCCTACAGGGAGATGGGGGCTACACCTTC
j_gene: TRBJ1-3; d_gene: .; v_gene: TRBV6-8; abundance: few; CDR3aa: CASSPTPGTSGNTIYF; CDR3nt: TGTGCCAGCAGTCCAACCCCAGGGACCTCTGGAAACACCATATATTTT
j_gene: TRBJ2-2; d_gene: TRBD1; v_gene: TRBV19; abundance: .; CDR3aa: CASSIMRGQGELFF; CDR3nt: TGTGCCAGTAGTATCATGAGGGGGCAGGGGGAGCTGTTTTTT
j_gene: TRBJ1-4; d_gene: .; v_gene: TRBV5-1; abundance: .; CDR3aa: CASSLNPQGANEKLFF; CDR3nt: TGCGCCAGCAGCTTGAACCCACAGGGAGCTAATGAAAAACTGTTTTTT
j_gene: TRBJ1-3; d_gene: TRBD1; v_gene: TRBV9; abundance: few; CDR3aa: CASEGNTRQGWAGNTIYF; CDR3nt: TGTGCCAGTGAGGGAAATACCCGACAGGGATGGGCTGGAAACACCATATATTTT
j_gene: TRBJ1-2; d_gene: TRBD1; v_gene: TRBV19; abundance: .; CDR3aa: CASTRTGNYGYTF; CDR3nt: TGTGCCAGTACAAGGACAGGGAACTATGGCTACACCTTC
j_gene: TRBJ2-2; d_gene: .; v_gene: TRBV5-3; abundance: .; CDR3aa: CARSLVANSTGELFF; CDR3nt: TGTGCCAGAAGCTTGGTCGCAAATAGCACCGGGGAGCTGTTTTTT
j_gene: TRBJ1-1; d_gene: TRBD1; v_gene: TRBV6-8; abundance: .; CDR3aa: CASSYPQGEGVDTEAFF; CDR3nt: TGTGCCAGCAGTTACCCGCAGGGGGAGGGAGTAGACACTGAAGCTTTCTTT
j_gene: TRBJ1-5; d_gene: TRBD1; v_gene: TRBV6-8; abundance: .; CDR3aa: CASSFGTGVSSNQPQHF; CDR3nt: TGTGCCAGCAGTTTCGGGACAGGTGTGTCTAGCAATCAGCCCCAGCATTTT
j_gene: TRBJ2-2; d_gene: TRBD2; v_gene: TRBV7-6; abundance: few; CDR3aa: CASSSAGTSGGELFF; CDR3nt: TGTGCCAGCAGTTCAGCCGGGACTAGCGGCGGGGAGCTGTTTTTT
j_gene: TRBJ2-5; d_gene: TRBD2; v_gene: TRBV5-1; abundance: .; CDR3aa: CASSSSSGGPQETQYF; CDR3nt: TGCGCCAGCAGCTCGTCTAGCGGGGGGCCCCAAGAGACCCAGTACTTC
j_gene: TRBJ2-3; d_gene: TRBD2; v_gene: TRBV6-8; abundance: few; CDR3aa: CASSAQTSFQSPGLGTDTQYF; CDR3nt: TGTGCCAGCAGTGCCCAAACCTCATTCCAATCTCCGGGACTAGGAACAGATACGCAGTATTTT
j_gene: TRBJ1-1; d_gene: .; v_gene: TRBV6-8; abundance: .; CDR3aa: CASLTGTSNTEAFF; CDR3nt: TGTGCCAGTTTAACCGGGACATCGAACACTGAAGCTTTCTTT
j_gene: TRBJ2-7; d_gene: .; v_gene: TRBV11-3; abundance: few; CDR3aa: CASSLPDKGRAEQYF; CDR3nt: TGTGCCAGCAGCCTACCCGATAAGGGTCGGGCCGAGCAGTACTTC
j_gene: TRBJ1-5; d_gene: .; v_gene: TRBV19; abundance: .; CDR3aa: CASSTGKYRNQPQHF; CDR3nt: TGTGCCAGTAGTACAGGGAAGTATCGCAATCAGCCCCAGCATTTT
j_gene: TRBJ2-1; d_gene: .; v_gene: TRBV6-8; abundance: few; CDR3aa: CASSRGLENNEQFF; CDR3nt: TGTGCCAGCAGCAGAGGACTGGAGAACAATGAGCAGTTCTTC
j_gene: TRBJ2-7; d_gene: .; v_gene: TRBV28; abundance: .; CDR3aa: CASSFGSYEQYF; CDR3nt: TGTGCCAGCAGTTTCGGGTCATACGAGCAGTACTTC
j_gene: TRBJ2-2; d_gene: .; v_gene: TRBV23-1; abundance: few; CDR3aa: CASSQGQQPLENTGELFF; CDR3nt: TGCGCCAGCAGTCAAGGACAGCAACCCTTGGAGAACACCGGGGAGCTGTTTTTT